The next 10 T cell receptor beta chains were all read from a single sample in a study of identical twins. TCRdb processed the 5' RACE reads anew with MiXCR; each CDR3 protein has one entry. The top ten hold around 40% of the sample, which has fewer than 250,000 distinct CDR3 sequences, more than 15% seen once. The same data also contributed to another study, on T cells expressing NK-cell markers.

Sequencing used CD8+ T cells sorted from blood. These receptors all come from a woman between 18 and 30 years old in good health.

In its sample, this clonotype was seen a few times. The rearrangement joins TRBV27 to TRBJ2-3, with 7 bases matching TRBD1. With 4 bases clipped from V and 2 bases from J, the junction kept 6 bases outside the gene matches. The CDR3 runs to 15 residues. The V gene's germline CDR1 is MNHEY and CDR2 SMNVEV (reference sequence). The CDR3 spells CASSSTGALTDTQYF. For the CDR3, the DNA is TGTGCCAGCAGTTCCACAGGGGCCCTCACAGATACGCAGTATTTT.

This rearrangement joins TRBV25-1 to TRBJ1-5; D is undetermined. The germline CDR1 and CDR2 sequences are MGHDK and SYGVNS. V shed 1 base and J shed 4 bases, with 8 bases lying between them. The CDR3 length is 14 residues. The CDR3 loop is CASSEFGRNQPQHF. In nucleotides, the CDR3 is TGTGCCAGCAGTGAATTTGGCAGAAATCAGCCCCAGCATTTT.

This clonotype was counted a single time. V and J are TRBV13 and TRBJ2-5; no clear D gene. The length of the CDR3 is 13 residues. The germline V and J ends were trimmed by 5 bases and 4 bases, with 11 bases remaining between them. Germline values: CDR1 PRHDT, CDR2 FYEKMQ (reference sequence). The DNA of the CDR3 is TGTGCCAGCAGCCCTGAGTCGGGAGAGACCCAGTACTTC. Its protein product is CASSPESGETQYF.

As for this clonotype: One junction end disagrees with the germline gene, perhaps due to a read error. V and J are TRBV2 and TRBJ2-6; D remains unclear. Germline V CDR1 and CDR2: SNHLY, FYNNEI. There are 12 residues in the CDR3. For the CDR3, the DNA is TGCTCAACTTGGGTTGGGGCCAACGTCCTGACTTTC. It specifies CSTWVGANVLTF. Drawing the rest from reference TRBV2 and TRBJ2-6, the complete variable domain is EPEVTQTPSHQVTQMGQEVILRCVPISNHLYFYWYRQILGQKVEFLVSFYNNEISEKSEIFDDQFSVERPDGSNFTLKIRSTKLEDSAMYFCSTWVGANVLTFGAGSRLTVL.

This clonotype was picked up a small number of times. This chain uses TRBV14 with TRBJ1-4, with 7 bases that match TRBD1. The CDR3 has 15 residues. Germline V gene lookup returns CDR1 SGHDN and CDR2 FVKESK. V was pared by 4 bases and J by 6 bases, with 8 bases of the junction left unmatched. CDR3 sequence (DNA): TGTGCCAGCAGCCCCACCCCAGGGGGTCATGAAAAACTGTTTTTT. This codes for CASSPTPGGHEKLFF.

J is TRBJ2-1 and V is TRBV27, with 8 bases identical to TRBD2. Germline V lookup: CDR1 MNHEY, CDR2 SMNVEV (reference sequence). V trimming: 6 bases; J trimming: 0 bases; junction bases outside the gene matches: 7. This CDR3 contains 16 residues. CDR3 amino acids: CASRAGGRPSYNEQFF. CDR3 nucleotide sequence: TGTGCCAGCAGGGCCGGCGGGAGGCCCTCCTACAATGAGCAGTTCTTC.

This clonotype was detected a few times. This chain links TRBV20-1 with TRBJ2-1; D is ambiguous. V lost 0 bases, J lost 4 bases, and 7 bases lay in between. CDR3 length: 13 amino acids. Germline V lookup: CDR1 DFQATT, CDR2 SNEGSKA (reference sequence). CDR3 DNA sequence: TGCAGTGCTAGAGATTACGTATACAATGAGCAGTTCTTC. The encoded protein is CSARDYVYNEQFF.

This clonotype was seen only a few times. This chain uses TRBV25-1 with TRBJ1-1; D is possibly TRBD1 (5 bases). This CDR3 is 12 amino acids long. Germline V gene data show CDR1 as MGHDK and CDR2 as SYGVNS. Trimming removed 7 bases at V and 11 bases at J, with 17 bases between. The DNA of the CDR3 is TGTGCCAGCACCGACTGGGGGATCCCGGCTTTCTTT. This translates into CASTDWGIPAFF. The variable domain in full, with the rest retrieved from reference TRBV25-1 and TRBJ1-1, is EADIYQTPRYLVIGTGKKITLECSQTMGHDKMYWYQQDPGMELHLIHYSYGVNSTEKGDLSSESTVSRIRTEHFPLTLESARPSHTSQYLCASTDWGIPAFFGQGTRLTVV.

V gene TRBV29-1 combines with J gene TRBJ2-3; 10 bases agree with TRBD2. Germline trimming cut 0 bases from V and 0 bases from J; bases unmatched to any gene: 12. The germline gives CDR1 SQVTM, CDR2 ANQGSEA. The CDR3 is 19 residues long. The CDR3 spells CSVEDLGEEAGGSTDTQYF. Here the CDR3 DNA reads TGCAGCGTTGAAGATCTAGGGGAGGAAGCGGGGGGGAGCACAGATACGCAGTATTTT.

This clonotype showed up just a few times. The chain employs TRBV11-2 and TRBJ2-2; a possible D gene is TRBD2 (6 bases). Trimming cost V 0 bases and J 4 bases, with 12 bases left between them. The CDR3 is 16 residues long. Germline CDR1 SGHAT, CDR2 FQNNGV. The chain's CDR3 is CASSLDPGLFTGELFF. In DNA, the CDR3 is TGTGCCAGCAGCTTAGATCCGGGACTCTTCACCGGGGAGCTGTTTTTT.